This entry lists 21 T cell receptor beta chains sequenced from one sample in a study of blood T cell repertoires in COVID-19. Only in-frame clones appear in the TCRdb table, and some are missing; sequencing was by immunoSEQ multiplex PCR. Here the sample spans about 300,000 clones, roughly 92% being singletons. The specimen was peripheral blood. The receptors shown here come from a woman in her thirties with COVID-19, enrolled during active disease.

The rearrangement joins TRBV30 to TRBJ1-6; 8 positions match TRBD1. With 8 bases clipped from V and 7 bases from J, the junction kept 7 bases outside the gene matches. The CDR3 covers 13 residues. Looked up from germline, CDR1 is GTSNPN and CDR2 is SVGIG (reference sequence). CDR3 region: CAAGQGVNSPLHF. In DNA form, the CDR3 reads TGTGCCGCTGGACAGGGTGTGAATTCACCCCTCCACTTT.

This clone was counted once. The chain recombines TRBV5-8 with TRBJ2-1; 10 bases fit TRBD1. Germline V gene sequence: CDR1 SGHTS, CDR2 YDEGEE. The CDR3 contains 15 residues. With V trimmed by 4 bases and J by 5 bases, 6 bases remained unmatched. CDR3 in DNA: TGTGCCAGCAGCGCCGGACAGGGGGGTGACAATGAGCAGTTCTTC. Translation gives CASSAGQGGDNEQFF.

The CDR3 sequence: CASRLAASDTQYF. CDR3 bases: TGCGCCAGTCGACTAGCGGCTTCAGATACGCAGTATTTT. The V and J genes are TRBV10-2 and TRBJ2-3, with 9 bases that match TRBD2. Per germline, CDR1 WSHSY and CDR2 SAAADI. Unmatched junction bases numbered 5, after V lost 9 bases and J lost 4 bases. This CDR3 has 13 amino acids.

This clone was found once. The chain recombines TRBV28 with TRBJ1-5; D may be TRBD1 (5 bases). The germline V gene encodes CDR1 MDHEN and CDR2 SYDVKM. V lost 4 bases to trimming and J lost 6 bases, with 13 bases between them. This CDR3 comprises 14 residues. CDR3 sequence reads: CASSYNRFLQPQHF. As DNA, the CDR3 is TGTGCCAGCAGTTACAACAGGTTCCTTCAGCCCCAGCATTTT.

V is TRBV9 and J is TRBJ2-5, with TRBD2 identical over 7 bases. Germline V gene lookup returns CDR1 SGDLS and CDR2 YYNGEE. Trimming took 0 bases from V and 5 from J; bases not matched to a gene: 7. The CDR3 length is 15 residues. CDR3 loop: CASSVGTGGRETQYF. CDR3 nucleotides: TGTGCCAGCAGCGTAGGAACGGGAGGAAGGGAGACCCAGTACTTC. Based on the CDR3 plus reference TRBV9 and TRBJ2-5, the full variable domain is DSGVTQTPKHLITATGQRVTLRCSPRSGDLSVYWYQQSLDQGLQFLIQYYNGEERAKGNILERFSAQQFPDLHSELNLSSLELGDSALYFCASSVGTGGRETQYFGPGTRLLVL.

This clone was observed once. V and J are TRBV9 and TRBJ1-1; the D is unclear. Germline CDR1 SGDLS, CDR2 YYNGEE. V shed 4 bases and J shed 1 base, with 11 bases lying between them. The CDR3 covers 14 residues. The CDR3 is CASSLPPTNTEAFF. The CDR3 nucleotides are TGTGCCAGCAGCCTGCCCCCTACGAACACTGAAGCTTTCTTT. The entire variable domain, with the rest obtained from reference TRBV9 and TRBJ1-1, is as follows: DSGVTQTPKHLITATGQRVTLRCSPRSGDLSVYWYQQSLDQGLQFLIQYYNGEERAKGNILERFSAQQFPDLHSELNLSSLELGDSALYFCASSLPPTNTEAFFGQGTRLTVV.

The CDR3 bases are TGTGCCAGTAGTATGCCGAGTACCGCAACTAATGAAAAACTGTTTTTT. Amino acids: CASSMPSTATNEKLFF. The V call is TRBV19, the J call TRBJ1-4; no definite D call. CDR1 is LNHDA, CDR2 SQIVND, per germline (reference sequence). This CDR3 contains 16 residues. V was trimmed by 3 bases and J by 0 bases, leaving 11 bases between them. The full variable domain, in which reference TRBV19 and TRBJ1-4 provide the parts outside the CDR3, is DGGITQSPKYLFRKEGQNVTLSCEQNLNHDAMYWYRQDPGQGLRLIYYSQIVNDFQKGDIAEGYSVSREKKESFPLTVTSAQKNPTAFYLCASSMPSTATNEKLFFGSGTQLSVL.

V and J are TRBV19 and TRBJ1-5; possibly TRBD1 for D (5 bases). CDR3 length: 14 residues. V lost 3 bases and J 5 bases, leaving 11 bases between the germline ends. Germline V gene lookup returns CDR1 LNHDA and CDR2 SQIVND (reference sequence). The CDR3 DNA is TGTGCCAGTAGTATCCAAGGGGTGGATCAGCCCCAGCATTTT. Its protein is CASSIQGVDQPQHF.

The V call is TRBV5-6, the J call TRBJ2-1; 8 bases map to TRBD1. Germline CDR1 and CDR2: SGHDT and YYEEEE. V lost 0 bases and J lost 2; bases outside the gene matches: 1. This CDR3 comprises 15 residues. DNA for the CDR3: TGTGCCAGCAGCTTGGGGACAGGGCCCTACAATGAGCAGTTCTTC. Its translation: CASSLGTGPYNEQFF.

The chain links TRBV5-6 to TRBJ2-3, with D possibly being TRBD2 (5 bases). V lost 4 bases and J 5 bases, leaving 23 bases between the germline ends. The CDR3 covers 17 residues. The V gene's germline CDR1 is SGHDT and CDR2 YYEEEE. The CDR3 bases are TGTGCCAGCAGCCTACCCGAGGGCCCAATTCGAGAAGATACGCAGTATTTT. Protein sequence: CASSLPEGPIREDTQYF. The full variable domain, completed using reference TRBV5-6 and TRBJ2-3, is DAGVTQSPTHLIKTRGQQVTLRCSPKSGHDTVSWYQQALGQGPQFIFQYYEEEERQRGNFPDRFSGHQFPNYSSELNVNALLLGDSALYLCASSLPEGPIREDTQYFGPGTRLTVL.

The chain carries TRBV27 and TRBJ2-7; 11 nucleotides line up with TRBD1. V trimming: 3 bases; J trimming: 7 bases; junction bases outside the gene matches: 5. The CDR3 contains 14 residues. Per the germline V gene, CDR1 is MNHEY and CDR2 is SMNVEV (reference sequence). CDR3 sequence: CASSLDRGHREQYF. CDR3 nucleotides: TGTGCCAGCAGTTTGGACAGGGGGCATCGGGAGCAGTACTTC.

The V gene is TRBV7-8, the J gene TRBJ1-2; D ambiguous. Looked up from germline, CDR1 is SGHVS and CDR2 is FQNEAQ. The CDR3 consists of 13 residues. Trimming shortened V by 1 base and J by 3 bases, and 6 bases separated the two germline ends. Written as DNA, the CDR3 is TGTGCCAGCAGCTTAGACAATCACTATGGCTACACCTTC. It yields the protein CASSLDNHYGYTF.

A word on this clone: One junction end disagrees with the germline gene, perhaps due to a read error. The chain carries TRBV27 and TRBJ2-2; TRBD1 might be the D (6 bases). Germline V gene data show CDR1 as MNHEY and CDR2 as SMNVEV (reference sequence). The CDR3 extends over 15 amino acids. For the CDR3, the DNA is TGTGCCAGCAGTGTATCCGGGACAAACACCGGGGAGCTGTTTTTT. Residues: CASSVSGTNTGELFF.

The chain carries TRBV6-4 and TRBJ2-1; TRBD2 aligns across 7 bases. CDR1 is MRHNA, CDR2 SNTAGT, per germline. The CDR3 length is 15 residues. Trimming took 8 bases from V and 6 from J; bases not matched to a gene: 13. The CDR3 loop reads CASSPLADVPNEQFF. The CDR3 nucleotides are TGTGCCAGCTCCCCTCTAGCGGATGTTCCCAATGAGCAGTTCTTC.

CDR3 in amino acids: CASSLAQGGNQPQHF. The CDR3 DNA is TGTGCCAGCAGCTTAGCACAGGGAGGGAATCAGCCCCAGCATTTT. The rearrangement uses TRBV28 and TRBJ1-5; weak D call: TRBD1 (6 bases). The CDR3 spans 15 residues. The V and J ends lost 6 bases and 4 bases respectively, with 16 bases between them. Germline-derived CDR1 and CDR2 are MDHEN and SYDVKM.

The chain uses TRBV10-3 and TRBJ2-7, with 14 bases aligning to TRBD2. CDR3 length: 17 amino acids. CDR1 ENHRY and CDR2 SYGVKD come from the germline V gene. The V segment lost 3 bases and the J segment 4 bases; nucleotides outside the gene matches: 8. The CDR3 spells CAISEPGTSGSRYEQYF. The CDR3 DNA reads TGTGCCATCAGTGAACCCGGGACTAGCGGGAGTAGGTACGAGCAGTACTTC.

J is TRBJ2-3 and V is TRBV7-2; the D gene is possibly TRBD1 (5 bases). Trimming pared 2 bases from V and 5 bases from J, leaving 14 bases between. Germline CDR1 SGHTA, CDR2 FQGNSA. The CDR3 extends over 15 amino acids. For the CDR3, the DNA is TGTGCCAGCAGCTTAAGTCGGCAGGGCGGAGATACGCAGTATTTT. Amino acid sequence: CASSLSRQGGDTQYF.

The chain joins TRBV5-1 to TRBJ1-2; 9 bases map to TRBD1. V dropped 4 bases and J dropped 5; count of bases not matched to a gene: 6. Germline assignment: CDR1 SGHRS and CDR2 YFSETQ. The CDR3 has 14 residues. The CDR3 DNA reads TGCGCCAGCAGCACTACAGGGGGCGAATATGGCTACACCTTC. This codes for CASSTTGGEYGYTF.

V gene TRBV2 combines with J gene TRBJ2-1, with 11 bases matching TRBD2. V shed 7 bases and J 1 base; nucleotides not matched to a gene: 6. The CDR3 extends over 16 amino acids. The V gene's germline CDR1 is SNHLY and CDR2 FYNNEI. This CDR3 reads CASIYRLAGSYNEQFF. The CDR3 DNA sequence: TGTGCCAGCATCTACCGACTAGCGGGATCCTACAATGAGCAGTTCTTC.

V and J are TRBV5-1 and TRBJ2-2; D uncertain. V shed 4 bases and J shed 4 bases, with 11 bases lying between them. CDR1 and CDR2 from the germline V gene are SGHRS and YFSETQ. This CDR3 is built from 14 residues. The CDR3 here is CASSLVPFTGELFF. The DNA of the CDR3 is TGCGCCAGCAGCCTAGTCCCGTTCACCGGGGAGCTGTTTTTT.

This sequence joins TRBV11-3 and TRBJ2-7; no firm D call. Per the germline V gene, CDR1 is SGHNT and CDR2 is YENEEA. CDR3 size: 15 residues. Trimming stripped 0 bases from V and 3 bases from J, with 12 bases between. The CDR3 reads CASSLESGSNYEQYF. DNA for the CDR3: TGTGCCAGCAGCTTAGAGTCAGGTTCAAACTACGAGCAGTACTTC.